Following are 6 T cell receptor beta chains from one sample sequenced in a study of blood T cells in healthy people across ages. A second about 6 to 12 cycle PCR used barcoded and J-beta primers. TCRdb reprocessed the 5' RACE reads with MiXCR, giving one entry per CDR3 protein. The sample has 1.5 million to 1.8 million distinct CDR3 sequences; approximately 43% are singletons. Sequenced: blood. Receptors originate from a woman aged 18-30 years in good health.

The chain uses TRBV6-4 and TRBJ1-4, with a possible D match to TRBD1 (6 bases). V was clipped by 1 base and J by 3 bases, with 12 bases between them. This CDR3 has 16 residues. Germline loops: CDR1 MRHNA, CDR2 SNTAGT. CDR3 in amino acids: CASSDLLGAANEKLFF. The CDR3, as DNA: TGTGCCAGCAGTGACTTGCTGGGGGCGGCTAATGAAAAACTGTTTTTT.

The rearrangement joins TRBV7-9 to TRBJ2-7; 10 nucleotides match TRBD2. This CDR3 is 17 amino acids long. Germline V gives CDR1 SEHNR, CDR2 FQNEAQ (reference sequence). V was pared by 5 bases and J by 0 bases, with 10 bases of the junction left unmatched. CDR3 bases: TGTGCCAGCAGCAAGGGCACTAGCGGGGATAGCTCCTACGAGCAGTACTTC. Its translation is CASSKGTSGDSSYEQYF.

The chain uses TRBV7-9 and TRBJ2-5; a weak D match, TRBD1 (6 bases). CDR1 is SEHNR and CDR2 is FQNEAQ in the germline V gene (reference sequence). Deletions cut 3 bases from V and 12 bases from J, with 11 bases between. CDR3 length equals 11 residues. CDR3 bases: TGTGCCAGCAGCTTCAAGGGGGTGAAGTACTTC. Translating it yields CASSFKGVKYF.

CDR3 coding DNA: TGCAGCACCCAACCCACCACCACAGAGCAGTACTTC. It codes for CSTQPTTTEQYF. The chain carries TRBV29-1 and TRBJ2-7; D gene unclear. Germline V gives CDR1 SQVTM, CDR2 ANQGSEA. V lost 8 bases and J lost 7, with 18 bases in between. The CDR3 is 12 amino acids.

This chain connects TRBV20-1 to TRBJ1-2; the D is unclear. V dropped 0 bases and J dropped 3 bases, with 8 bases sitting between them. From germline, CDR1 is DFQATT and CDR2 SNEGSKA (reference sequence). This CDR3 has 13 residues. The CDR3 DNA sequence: TGCAGTGCTAGAGACGCACTCGACTATGGCTACACCTTC. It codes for CSARDALDYGYTF.

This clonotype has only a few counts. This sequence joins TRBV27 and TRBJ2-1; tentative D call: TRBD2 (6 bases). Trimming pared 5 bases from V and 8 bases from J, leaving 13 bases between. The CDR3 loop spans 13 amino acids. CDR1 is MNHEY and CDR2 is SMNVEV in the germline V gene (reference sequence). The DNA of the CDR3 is TGTGCCAGCAGTCTCCAGACTAGGGATGAGCAGTTCTTC. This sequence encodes CASSLQTRDEQFF.